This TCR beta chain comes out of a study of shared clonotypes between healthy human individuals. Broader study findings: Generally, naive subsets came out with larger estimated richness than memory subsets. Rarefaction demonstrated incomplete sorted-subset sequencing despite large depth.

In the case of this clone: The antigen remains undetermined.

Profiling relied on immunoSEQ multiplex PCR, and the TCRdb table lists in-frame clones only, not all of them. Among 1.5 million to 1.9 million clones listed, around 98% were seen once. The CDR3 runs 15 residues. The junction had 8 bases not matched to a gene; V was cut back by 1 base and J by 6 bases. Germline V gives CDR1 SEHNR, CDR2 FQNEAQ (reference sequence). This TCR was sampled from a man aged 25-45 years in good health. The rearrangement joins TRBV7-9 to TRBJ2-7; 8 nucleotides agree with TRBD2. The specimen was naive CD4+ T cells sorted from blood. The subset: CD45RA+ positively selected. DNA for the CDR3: TGTGCCAGCAGCTTAGGAACGGGAGGGACTAGCGAGCAGTACTTC. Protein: CASSLGTGGTSEQYF.